This TCR beta chain was identified in a study of early T cells in non-severe SARS-CoV-2 infection. CDR1 and CDR2 from the germline V gene are SQVTM and ANQGSEA. The CDR3 sequence is 13 residues long. V lost 5 bases and J lost 6; bases outside the gene matches: 5. This clonotype has more than one count but fewer than ten. Its target is unknown. Regarding the study as a whole: Clonotype matching in VDJdb favored anti-spike CD8 responses and did not capture private and CD4 specificities.

Each single cDNA molecule received a unique molecular identifier. In TCRdb, the 5' RACE reads were re-called with MiXCR into one record per CDR3 protein. Of more than 45,000 distinct CDR3 sequences listed, around 12% were seen once; the top ten hold about 4%. The source of this sequence is an adult who was a healthcare worker with PCR-confirmed SARS-CoV-2 infection or an uninfected control (not recorded which). This sequence joins TRBV29-1 and TRBJ2-7; 12 nucleotides align to TRBD1. The sample comprised whole blood. CDR3 nucleotide sequence: TGCAGCGTTCGGGACAGGGGGCCTAGCGAGCAGTACTTC. Protein product: CSVRDRGPSEQYF.